One sample yielded the 18 T cell receptor beta chains listed below, sequenced in a study of blood T cell repertoires in COVID-19. Only in-frame clones appear in the TCRdb table, and some are missing; sequencing was by immunoSEQ multiplex PCR. The sample has 410,000 or so clones; about nine tenths are singletons. Sequencing was carried out using peripheral blood. The receptor source for this set is a woman aged 25 to 45 with active or convalescent COVID-19.

The rearrangement uses TRBV11-2 and TRBJ2-7; D is uncertain. Trimming removed 1 base from V and 1 base from J, with 5 bases in between. Germline V gene data show CDR1 as SGHAT and CDR2 as FQNNGV. The CDR3 covers 13 residues. This CDR3 reads CASSLGHSYEQYF. The CDR3 nucleotides read TGTGCCAGCAGCTTAGGTCATTCCTACGAGCAGTACTTC. The full variable domain, with the rest looked up from reference TRBV11-2 and TRBJ2-7, is EAGVAQSPRYKIIEKRQSVAFWCNPISGHATLYWYQQILGQGPKLLIQFQNNGVVDDSQLPKDRFSAERLKGVDSTLKIQPAKLEDSAVYLCASSLGHSYEQYFGPGTRLTVT.

The rearrangement uses TRBV5-8 and TRBJ1-5; D is perhaps TRBD1 (6 bases). This CDR3 has 16 residues. Trimming pared 4 bases from V and 0 bases from J, leaving 14 bases between. The germline CDR1 and CDR2 sequences are SGHTS and YDEGEE. Here the CDR3 DNA reads TGTGCCAGCAGCAGGGGGAAGTACTCTAGCAATCAGCCCCAGCATTTT. Its protein product is CASSRGKYSSNQPQHF. Together with reference TRBV5-8 and TRBJ1-5, the CDR3 gives the full variable domain: EAGVTQSPTHLIKTRGQQATLRCSPISGHTSVYWYQQALGLGLQFLLWYDEGEERNRGNFPPRFSGRQFPNYSSELNVNALELEDSALYLCASSRGKYSSNQPQHFGDGTRLSIL.

Written as DNA, the CDR3 is TGTGCCTGGAGTGGACTAGGGTGGGCAGATACGCAGTATTTT. Translating it yields CAWSGLGWADTQYF. The chain is built from TRBV30 and TRBJ2-3, with D tentatively TRBD2 (6 bases). The CDR3 totals 14 residues. Germline CDR1 is GTSNPN and CDR2 is SVGIG (reference sequence). Trimming took 1 base from V and 4 from J, leaving 12 bases between them.

As to this clone: Its ends do not fully match the called genes, so a read error is possible. The CDR3 protein is CASGRTGYDYTF. CDR3 nucleotide sequence: TGTGCTAGTGGAAGGACAGGGTATGACTACACCTTC. V is TRBV12-5 and J is TRBJ1-2; TRBD1 matches 8 bases. CDR3 length: 12 residues. Germline CDR1 reads LGHNT; CDR2 reads FRNRAP.

This clone appeared a single time. The chain recombines TRBV11-2 with TRBJ2-5; D unresolved. This CDR3 contains 11 residues. Germline-derived CDR1 and CDR2 are SGHAT and FQNNGV. V dropped 5 bases and J dropped 3 bases, with 4 bases sitting between them. The CDR3 DNA sequence: TGTGCCAGCAGCCCAGAAGAGACCCAGTACTTC. Protein product: CASSPEETQYF.

The genes are TRBV27 and TRBJ2-3; no reliable D call. The germline V and J ends were trimmed by 2 bases and 2 bases, with 8 bases remaining between them. CDR3 size: 14 residues. Germline V CDR1 and CDR2: MNHEY, SMNVEV (reference sequence). The CDR3 region is CASSLSPNTDTQYF. The DNA of the CDR3 is TGTGCCAGCAGTTTAAGTCCTAACACAGATACGCAGTATTTT.

The rearrangement uses TRBV5-1 and TRBJ2-5; 11 bases are a match to TRBD2. With V trimmed by 6 bases and J by 2 bases, 9 bases remained unmatched. The germline V gene encodes CDR1 SGHRS and CDR2 YFSETQ. The CDR3 totals 16 residues. Written as DNA, the CDR3 is TGCGCCAGCAAGTTGGCTAGCGGGGGGTTACAAGAGACCCAGTACTTC. Translating it yields CASKLASGGLQETQYF.

The chain employs TRBV27 and TRBJ1-1; 7 bases align to TRBD1. This CDR3 spans 15 amino acids. The germline V gene encodes CDR1 MNHEY and CDR2 SMNVEV (reference sequence). Trimming at V came to 5 bases and at J to 1 base, leaving 7 bases not matched to a gene. The CDR3: CASSPRQGRNTEAFF. As DNA, the CDR3 is TGTGCCAGCAGTCCCCGACAGGGAAGGAACACTGAAGCTTTCTTT.

The genes are TRBV6-6 and TRBJ1-2, with D hard to call. The CDR3 is made up of 12 amino acids. Trimming pared 6 bases from V and 4 bases from J, leaving 9 bases between. Per the germline V gene, CDR1 is MNHNY and CDR2 is SVGAGI (reference sequence). This CDR3 is CASRASGYGYTF. The CDR3, as DNA: TGTGCCAGCAGGGCCTCGGGCTATGGCTACACCTTC.

The chain carries TRBV2 and TRBJ2-1; 11 bases align to TRBD1. The CDR3 covers 18 residues. Germline CDR1 and CDR2: SNHLY and FYNNEI. V gave up 3 bases and J gave up 0 bases; unmatched junction bases: 7. CDR3 sequence (DNA): TGTGCCAGCAGTGAGAGGACAGGGGGCTGGAGCTCCTACAATGAGCAGTTCTTC. Protein: CASSERTGGWSSYNEQFF.

The chain recombines TRBV6-5 with TRBJ2-5; a weak D match, TRBD2 (5 bases). Deletions cut 0 bases from V and 2 bases from J, with 13 bases between. Germline-derived CDR1 and CDR2 are MNHEY and SVGAGI. This CDR3 has 16 amino acids. CDR3 coding DNA: TGTGCCAGCAGTTACTCGAGCGAGGGTGGGCAAGAGACCCAGTACTTC. Translation gives CASSYSSEGGQETQYF.

The rearrangement joins TRBV5-1 to TRBJ2-3, with no clear D. Trimming cost V 0 bases and J 2 bases, with 7 bases left between them. This CDR3 spans 14 amino acids. Germline values: CDR1 SGHRS, CDR2 YFSETQ. CDR3 region: CASSLALDTDTQYF. CDR3 DNA sequence: TGCGCCAGCAGCTTGGCTCTAGACACAGATACGCAGTATTTT.

The chain employs TRBV19 and TRBJ2-7; possibly TRBD2 for D (6 bases). The V gene's germline CDR1 is LNHDA and CDR2 SQIVND (reference sequence). There are 16 residues in the CDR3. V was shortened by 0 bases and J by 3 bases, with 15 bases between the two germline ends. CDR3 in DNA: TGTGCCAGTAGTATAGATCAAACGGGGGAAGTCTACGAGCAGTACTTC. It specifies CASSIDQTGEVYEQYF.

The chain has TRBV6-6 and TRBJ1-2; 12 nucleotides agree with TRBD1. Unmatched junction bases numbered 14, after V lost 6 bases and J lost 6 bases. Per germline, CDR1 MNHNY and CDR2 SVGAGI (reference sequence). The CDR3 consists of 17 residues. CDR3 amino acids: CASRRSTGTGGADGYTF. The CDR3, as DNA: TGTGCCAGCAGACGAAGTACGGGGACAGGGGGCGCCGATGGCTACACCTTC.

The CDR3 sequence is CASTTTGKIGNTIYF. CDR3 nucleotides: TGTGCCAGCACCACAACAGGGAAGATCGGAAACACCATATATTTT. The chain combines TRBV28 with TRBJ1-3, with TRBD1 as a possible D gene (6 bases). Between the trimmed V and J ends, which lost 7 bases and 4 bases, there was a span of 17 bases. Germline CDR1 is MDHEN and CDR2 is SYDVKM. The CDR3 spans 15 residues.

V usage is TRBV14 and J usage is TRBJ2-1; D is perhaps TRBD1 (5 bases). V was clipped by 1 base and J by 9 bases, with 13 bases between them. There are 14 residues in the CDR3. Germline CDR1 reads SGHDN; CDR2 reads FVKESK. The CDR3 here is CASSQGLRVGEQFF. DNA for the CDR3: TGTGCCAGCAGCCAAGGGCTCAGGGTTGGTGAGCAGTTCTTC.

This clone was picked up a small number of times. J is TRBJ1-2 and V is TRBV27; TRBD1 agrees at 7 bases. Germline CDR1 is MNHEY and CDR2 is SMNVEV (reference sequence). The CDR3 runs to 13 residues. After removal of 4 bases from V and 8 bases from J, the junction contained 7 bases not matched to a gene. The CDR3 spells CASSYRGGSGYTF. The CDR3 DNA reads TGTGCCAGCAGTTACAGGGGCGGATCGGGCTACACCTTC.

This clone has only one observation. The genes are TRBV30 and TRBJ1-6; D perhaps matches TRBD1 (6 bases). From germline, CDR1 is GTSNPN and CDR2 SVGIG (reference sequence). This CDR3 spans 16 amino acids. The germline V and J ends were trimmed by 4 bases and 0 bases, with 13 bases remaining between them. The chain's CDR3 is CAWNRDTSSYNSPLHF. Written as DNA, the CDR3 is TGTGCCTGGAACCGGGACACGAGCTCCTATAATTCACCCCTCCACTTT.